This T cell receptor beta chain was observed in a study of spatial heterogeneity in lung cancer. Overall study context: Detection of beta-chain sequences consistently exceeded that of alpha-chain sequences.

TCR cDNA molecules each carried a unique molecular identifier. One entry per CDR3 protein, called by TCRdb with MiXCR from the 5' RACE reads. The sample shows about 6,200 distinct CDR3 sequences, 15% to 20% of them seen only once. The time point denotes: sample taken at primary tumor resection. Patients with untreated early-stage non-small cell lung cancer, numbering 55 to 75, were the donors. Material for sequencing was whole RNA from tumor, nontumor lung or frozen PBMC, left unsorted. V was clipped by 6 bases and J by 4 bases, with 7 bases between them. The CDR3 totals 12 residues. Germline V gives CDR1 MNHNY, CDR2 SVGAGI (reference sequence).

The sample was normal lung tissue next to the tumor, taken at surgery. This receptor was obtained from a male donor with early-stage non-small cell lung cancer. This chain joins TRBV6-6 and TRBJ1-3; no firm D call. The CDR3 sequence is CASRSQGNTIYF. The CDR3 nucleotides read TGTGCCAGCAGGTCCCAAGGAAACACCATATATTTT.